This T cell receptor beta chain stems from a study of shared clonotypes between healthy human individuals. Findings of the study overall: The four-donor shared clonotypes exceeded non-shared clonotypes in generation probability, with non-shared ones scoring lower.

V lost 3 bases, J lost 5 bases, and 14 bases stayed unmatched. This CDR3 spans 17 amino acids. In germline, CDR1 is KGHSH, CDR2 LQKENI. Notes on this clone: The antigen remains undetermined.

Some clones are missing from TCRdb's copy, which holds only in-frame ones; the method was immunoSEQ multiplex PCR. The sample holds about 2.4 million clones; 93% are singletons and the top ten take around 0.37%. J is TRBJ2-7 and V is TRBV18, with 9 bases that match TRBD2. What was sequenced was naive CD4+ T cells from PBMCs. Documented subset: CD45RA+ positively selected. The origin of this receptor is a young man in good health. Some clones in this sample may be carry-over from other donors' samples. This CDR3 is CASSPQVSGRYKNEQYF. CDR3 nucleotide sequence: TGTGCCAGCTCACCTCAAGTCAGCGGGAGGTATAAAAACGAGCAGTACTTC.